This T cell receptor (beta chain) was found in a study of cytomegalovirus exposure and HLA in healthy donors (dated by TCRdb to about 2017). Background on the whole study: In an earlier analysis of about 560 of the donors, 276 Gb of sequence data and just under 120 million unique TCR beta sequences from roughly 180 million T cells were reported. The aim of the study was to test whether cataloging public T cell receptors could identify signatures of past pathogen exposure. The number of donors typed differed by locus, with roughly 620-640 for A, B, C, DRB1 and DQB1, more than 500 for DQA1, some 570 for DPA1, and around 450 for DPB1. An earlier analysis of several hundred of the donors used high-throughput TCR beta sequencing to judge whether each TCR beta V gene segment behaved as functional or pseudogenic. About 300 gigabases of sequencing data and tens of millions of unique TCR sequences were included in an early release covering around 650 HLA-typed donors. Besides the first cohort of 550 to 750 subjects, a separate validation cohort made up of over a hundred different subjects was used. To predict cytomegalovirus infection status, the study brought together high-throughput TCR immunosequencing, statistical association of individual TCRs with disease status, and machine learning. A later analysis re-examined previously published TCR beta repertoires from roughly 650 donors and added high-resolution HLA genotyping to investigate patterns of TCR occurrence. The later analysis used no new phenotypic data to find candidate immune exposures, relying instead on TCR beta sequences and their occurrence across donors. All discovery cohort repertoires had been generated using a single sequencing platform. Among around 400 genotyped donors of the cohort, an average of approximately 240,000 unique TCR beta nucleotide sequences was sequenced per donor, of which about 19% were non-productive. Donor age, sex, ethnicity and CMV serostatus were compiled together with the repertoire data. In a later genetic analysis, genome-wide SNP genotypes for about 55% of the roughly 700 donors were used, and that subset was treated as a discovery cohort. The study profiled the T cell repertoires of about 640 subjects by immunosequencing and related them to cytomegalovirus serostatus. Among the approximately 420 genotyped donors, around 79% belonged to the genetic ancestry cluster associated with self-reported Caucasian donors. Several DR-DQ haplotypes were treated as single units for association and clustering because of strong linkage in the cohort. HLA typing included class I and class II loci at four-digit resolution.

In the germline V gene, CDR1 corresponds to SGHNT and CDR2 to YENEEA. The CDR3, cysteine through phenylalanine, is 14 amino acids long. Only CDR3 DNA is held: 42 bases, read in frame from base 1. Trimming costs V 2 bases and J 1 base, and their ends lie 7 bases apart. The cohort was made up of approximately 670 healthy bone marrow donors. All cohort members were sampled while nominally healthy, although unrecorded immune exposures were likely present. The donor was CMV seropositive and belonged to the group of 270 or so seropositive cohort members. Every donor gave a peripheral blood sample, and the peripheral blood mononuclear cells from that sample were used for TCR beta sequencing. The Qiagen DNeasy Blood Extraction Kit was used to extract genomic DNA from the blood cell samples. This clone was seen a single time. Its antigen is unknown. Per-nucleotide qualities are absent, and no much larger clonotype sits a single base away.

The library came from the immunoSEQ multiplex PCR assay. For the multiplex PCR, a mixture combining 60 forward primers for TCR Vbeta segments and 13 reverse primers for TCR Jbeta segments was used. A multiplex PCR assay on genomic DNA amplified the CDR3 region of rearranged TCR beta genes. The Illumina HiSeq System was used to sequence the amplified TCR beta libraries as 87-base-pair reads. The paper's processing steps were these. Across the 600 to 700 repertoires, a later analysis counted tens of millions of unique TCR beta chains, around 10 million of which were shared by at least two donors. A nearest-neighbor algorithm error-corrected the raw reads and collapsed the reads into unique sequences, merging closely related sequences to remove PCR and sequencing errors. Alignment of CDR3 sequences to IMGT reference sequences was used to assign V, D and J gene segments. For a sequence to be retained, at least a six-nucleotide match to both a V gene segment and a J gene segment was required. Rearrangements were classified as productive when the CDR3 lacked stop codons and remained in frame with V and J, and all other rearrangements were classified as non-productive. Following IMGT convention, CDR3 was defined as the stretch from the second conserved V-encoded cysteine up to the conserved J-encoded phenylalanine. In an earlier analysis of approximately 500 of the donors, sequences lacking an unambiguous match to a single V gene segment were excluded. In an earlier analysis of several hundred of the donors, V segments were called functional above 56.7% productive rearrangements and were called segregating when the between-donor standard deviation exceeded 5%. To diagnose cytomegalovirus status from the catalog of TCR beta chain sequences, a statistical classification framework was built. V and J gene assignment, in a later analysis, came from comparing TCR nucleotide sequences with IMGT/GENE-DB human TR gene sequences. The TCRdist pipeline was used in a later analysis to assign CDR3 sequences and most-parsimonious VDJ recombination scenarios. A later analysis defined each TCR beta chain by its CDR3 amino acid sequence plus V-gene family, and excluded reads lacking a unique V-gene family. As a way to deal with suspected cross-contamination and a sequencing artifact, a later analysis dropped roughly 620 nucleotide sequences that were highly shared and had low generation probability. In a later analysis, a clonal expansion index was calculated for each public chain from normalized within-repertoire ranks of inferred template counts. In a later analysis, generation probabilities were computed with a VDJ recombination model fitted to out-of-frame rearrangements, and the resulting probabilities were checked against IGoR. In a later analysis, hypergeometric tests were used to score TCR-TCR, TCR-HLA and TCR-CMV co-occurrence, with a repertoire-size bias correction applied to TCR pairs. In a later analysis, false discovery rates were estimated by permuting HLA or CMV assignments 20 times. In a later analysis, co-occurring TCRs were grouped with DBSCAN, and TCRdist sequence similarity was added when clustering was performed within HLA-allele-positive subsets. For co-occurrence clustering, repertoires with fewer than 30,000 or more than 120,000 public chains were excluded, along with five or six repertoires with anomalous nucleotide sharing. TCRdb stores this immuneACCESS table with in-frame sequences only. Part of the clones is absent; in the studies checked, under half of the shortfall reflects unresolved V genes, and no reason is known for the rest. V, J and clone size derive from that table, while D and trimming were established from the DNA sequence. This sample gives about 180,000 clones in total; roughly 88% of them show up just once. The leading ten clones occupy around 1.2% of the sample.

Results and caveats for the whole study, not just this receptor: A cluster of highly shared sequence variants was judged likely to represent a technical artifact of the sequencing pipeline. Across donors, most TCR sequences were observed very rarely, whereas some public TCRs were present in many individuals. A later genetic analysis reported fewer N-insertions in productive TCRs among donors in an Asian-associated ancestry cluster than the approximately 700-donor mean. According to a later analysis, TCR association rates differed among HLA loci, with DRB1 alleles showing the most associated TCRs and HLA-C alleles showing the fewest. Linkage disequilibrium might explain the correlated functional status among segregating V segments, but an unknown experimental factor could not be ruled out. At a false discovery rate of 0.05, a later analysis linked 16,951 TCR beta sequences to specific HLA alleles. Several of the top co-occurrence clusters appeared to be linked to parvovirus B19, influenza, CMV and Epstein-Barr virus, according to a later analysis. Because HLA typing was missing for some donors at each locus, association tests included only the typed subset. It was suggested by the authors that the approach could potentially be generalized to other disease states and immunological phenotypes. For the cohort, immune exposure information was limited to CMV serostatus. The presence/absence analyses assumed that sequencing depth was roughly uniform across donors, and that assumption may not be true. Broadly in line with IMGT annotations, most TCR beta V segments showed up in productive rearrangements about 87% or about 30% of the time in an earlier analysis of some 590 of the donors. Compared with equally common non-associated chains, HLA-associated TCR beta chains in a later analysis were more clonally expanded and had lower generation probabilities. Because the 87-base-pair reads could not distinguish some IMGT-functional V segments, including TRBV6-2 and TRBV6-3, those segments were excluded. In a later genetic analysis, a missense DCLRE1C variant was associated with V-gene and J-gene trimming of TCR beta chains, and the association was replicated in an independent cohort. A few of the identified cytomegalovirus-associated TCR beta chains were confirmed in vitro to be specific for cytomegalovirus antigens. A total of 164 TCR beta chains were listed by the study as associated with cytomegalovirus. In both the original and validation cohorts, the classifier was reported to diagnose cytomegalovirus status with high specificity and sensitivity. In this cohort, only TCR beta chains were sequenced, and detectable features were limited by the absence of alpha or paired-chain data. Over 15 rarely observed V segments, including chromosome 9 orphons, were excluded from the earlier analysis of several hundred of the donors because counts were too low. Strong co-occurrence of HLA alleles, especially DR and DQ, made assigning TCR associations to individual alleles difficult. A further reported finding was that TCR beta sequences accurately predicted the HLA-A and HLA-B alleles for most subjects in the first cohort. A later analysis found that most CMV-associated TCR beta chains appeared HLA-restricted, with HLA associations seemingly driven largely by CMV exposure.

The sequence is built from TRBV11-3 and TRBJ2-3; 5 matching bases give a weak D call of TRBD2. The sequenced material came from PBMCs. The origin of this receptor is a girl aged 2-10 years in good health and CMV-seropositive. The DNA sequence is TGTGCCAGCAGCTTACTGCGGGGCACAGATACGCAGTATTTT. Translation gives CASSLLRGTDTQYF.